Listed below are T cell receptor beta chains from one sample, sequenced in a study of shared clonotypes between healthy human individuals. The protocol was immunoSEQ multiplex PCR, while the TCRdb copy is restricted to in-frame clones and leaves out a portion. The profile covers fewer than 700,000 clones, with around 96% appearing a single time and over 0.1% taken by the ten largest. Sequenced material: naive CD8+ T cells sorted from blood. These receptors came from a woman in her twenties or thirties in good health. Both conserved end residues are trimmed from each CDR3.

V	length	J	CDR3
TRBV7-3	11	TRBJ2-2	ASSSDSFGELF
TRBV13	12	TRBJ2-7	ASSPRDRGYEQY
TRBV18	14	TRBJ2-7	ASSPLDGLGPYEQY
TRBV11-2	10	TRBJ2-1	ASSLGLHEQF
TRBV7-9	9	TRBJ2-7	ASRQGYEQY
TRBV6-5	9	TRBJ2-1	ASSPGDEQF
TRBV27	12	TRBJ1-2	ASSLVGSNYGYT
TRBV15	13	TRBJ2-7	ATSRGIGQSHEQY
TRBV13	9	TRBJ2-7	ASSLEGEQY
TRBV19	11	TRBJ2-2	ATVAPNTGELF
TRBV2	11	TRBJ2-7	ASRPGTSNEQY
TRBV5-1	12	TRBJ2-5	ASSWMGQQETQY
TRBV27	12	TRBJ2-7	ASSLIRGDGEQY
TRBV18	14	TRBJ1-4	ASSSRQTRRGVKLF
TRBV29-1	8	TRBJ2-1	SVGGLPEF
TRBV5-5	9	TRBJ2-7	ASSLEGEQY
TRBV2	11	TRBJ1-2	ASSEFGSYGYT
TRBV5-1	12	TRBJ1-2	ASSVQGARYGYT
TRBV9	14	TRBJ2-7	ASSPRGGTESYEQY
TRBV7-9	12	TRBJ2-7	ASSPGDSSYEQY
TRBV19	12	NA	ASSGGTGDYEQY
TRBV9	12	TRBJ2-1	ASSVGGRINEQF
TRBV30	13	TRBJ1-4	AWSAGRGTNEKLF
TRBV28	14	TRBJ2-1	ASSETPGQGDNEQF
TRBV5-1	16	TRBJ2-7	ASSLGGIQFPSSYEQY
TRBV30	12	TRBJ1-4	AWGWDGANEKLF
TRBV7-6	12	TRBJ2-7	ASSLAGFSYEQY
TRBV27	14	TRBJ1-1	ASSLAPGRWNTEAF
TRBV11-2	12	TRBJ2-7	ASRMTGGGYEQY
TRBV27	12	TRBJ2-7	ASSSSGSLYEQY
TRBV30	11	TRBJ2-2	AQKRENTGELF
TRBV27	12	TRBJ2-2	ASRQGASTGELF
TRBV4-1	11	TRBJ2-2	ASSPSRGGELF
TRBV5-1	15	TRBJ2-2	ASSLEGTGIKSGELF
TRBV7-8	13	TRBJ2-7	ASSTTSLTVYEQY
TRBV9	11	TRBJ2-7	ASSVGLGHEQY
TRBV28	13	TRBJ2-1	ASRRLAEDHNEQF
TRBV9	13	TRBJ2-7	ASSVGGSSSYEQY
TRBV5-1	13	TRBJ1-2	ASSSWGPLNYGYT
TRBV2	12	TRBJ1-2	ASRPGQGNYGYT
TRBV29-1	10	TRBJ2-7	SVEITVYEQY
TRBV10-3	13	TRBJ1-2	AISESEGIYYGYT